The 15 T cell receptor beta chains listed next were all sequenced from one sample in a study of cytomegalovirus exposure and HLA in healthy donors. The PCR used 60 Vbeta and 13 Jbeta primers. Assay used: immunoSEQ multiplex PCR; TCRdb lists only in-frame clones, some missing. The repertoire includes 150,000 to 200,000 clones, about 80% of them detected once, and around 1.5% sits in the top ten. The sample comprised PBMCs. Source of these receptors: a girl aged 5-17 years in good health and CMV-seropositive.

The V and J genes are TRBV29-1 and TRBJ2-4; the match to TRBD1 covers 9 bases. The CDR3 is 18 residues long. Germline lookup yields CDR1 SQVTM and CDR2 ANQGSEA. The V segment lost 6 bases and the J segment 0 bases; nucleotides outside the gene matches: 15. CDR3 bases: TGCAGCGTCGCTGGTTCCGGGACAGGGACCTTAGCCAAAAACATTCAGTACTTC. It is translated as CSVAGSGTGTLAKNIQYF.

J is TRBJ2-7 and V is TRBV18; 8 positions agree with TRBD1. The CDR3 spans 14 residues. Germline V gives CDR1 KGHSH, CDR2 LQKENI. The ends lost 1 base at V and 5 bases at J; junction bases unmatched: 4. CDR3 region: CASSPRTGQDEQYF. The DNA of the CDR3 is TGTGCCAGCTCACCACGGACAGGGCAGGACGAGCAGTACTTC.

This chain connects TRBV28 to TRBJ1-2, with D unclear. Germline loops: CDR1 MDHEN, CDR2 SYDVKM. Trimming took off 3 bases at V and 8 bases at J, with 10 bases between the two ends. The CDR3 extends over 12 amino acids. CDR3 protein: CASSFRDWGYTF. CDR3 DNA sequence: TGTGCCAGCAGTTTCCGAGACTGGGGCTACACCTTC.

The chain recombines TRBV13 with TRBJ2-7; tentative D call: TRBD2 (7 bases). Germline CDR1 and CDR2: PRHDT and FYEKMQ (reference sequence). The V end lost 0 bases, the J end lost 3 bases, and 15 bases lay between the germline ends. The CDR3 spans 16 residues. CDR3 DNA sequence: TGTGCCAGCAGCTTAGGAGGCAGGGGAGGGATCTACGAGCAGTACTTC. Protein: CASSLGGRGGIYEQYF. Combining the CDR3 with reference TRBV13 and TRBJ2-7 gives the whole variable domain AAGVIQSPRHLIKEKRETATLKCYPIPRHDTVYWYQQGPGQDPQFLISFYEKMQSDKGSIPDRFSAQQFSDYHSELNMSSLELGDSALYFCASSLGGRGGIYEQYFGPGTRLTVT.

The gene calls are TRBV9 and TRBJ1-4; 10 nucleotides line up with TRBD1. This CDR3 region has 18 residues. Looked up from germline, CDR1 is SGDLS and CDR2 is YYNGEE. V lost 0 bases, J lost 11 bases, and 16 bases stayed unmatched. The CDR3 protein is CASSVDPGTGVMGKKLFF. CDR3 bases: TGTGCCAGCAGCGTAGACCCCGGGACAGGGGTAATGGGAAAGAAACTGTTTTTT.

This sequence joins TRBV5-6 and TRBJ1-5; 9 positions match TRBD1. Germline trimming cut 3 bases from V and 5 bases from J; bases unmatched to any gene: 6. Germline V lookup: CDR1 SGHDT, CDR2 YYEEEE. CDR3 length: 15 amino acids. CDR3 protein: CASSYSGTGYQPQHF. Written as DNA, the CDR3 is TGTGCCAGCAGCTACTCCGGGACAGGGTATCAGCCCCAGCATTTT. Looking up the rest from reference TRBV5-6 and TRBJ1-5 gives the full variable domain: DAGVTQSPTHLIKTRGQQVTLRCSPKSGHDTVSWYQQALGQGPQFIFQYYEEEERQRGNFPDRFSGHQFPNYSSELNVNALLLGDSALYLCASSYSGTGYQPQHFGDGTRLSIL.

This chain connects TRBV27 to TRBJ1-2; D might be TRBD1 (5 bases). The V gene's germline CDR1 is MNHEY and CDR2 SMNVEV (reference sequence). This CDR3 is built from 15 residues. V lost 5 bases and J 8 bases, leaving 21 bases between the germline ends. The CDR3 nucleotides read TGTGCCAGCAGTGCCCCCGGGGGGGGTATGGAAGGCTACACCTTC. It specifies CASSAPGGGMEGYTF.

The V gene is TRBV30, the J gene TRBJ2-6, with 7 bases aligning to TRBD1. This CDR3 has 14 amino acids. CDR1 and CDR2 from the germline V gene are GTSNPN and SVGIG (reference sequence). With V trimmed by 4 bases and J by 3 bases, 3 bases remained unmatched. CDR3 DNA: TGTGCCTGGATACAGGGGCGTGGGGCCAACGTCCTGACTTTC. Amino acids: CAWIQGRGANVLTF.

This chain uses TRBV27 with TRBJ2-1; 8 nucleotides line up with TRBD2. V lost 5 bases to trimming and J lost 0 bases; unmatched junction nucleotides: 9. The CDR3 consists of 17 residues. Germline V gives CDR1 MNHEY, CDR2 SMNVEV (reference sequence). CDR3: CASSLLAGLTSYNEQFF. The DNA of the CDR3 is TGTGCCAGCAGTCTATTAGCGGGATTGACCTCCTACAATGAGCAGTTCTTC.

This sequence joins TRBV19 and TRBJ2-7; TRBD2 might be the D (5 bases). From germline, CDR1 is LNHDA and CDR2 SQIVND (reference sequence). CDR3 length equals 15 residues. Trimming removed 5 bases from V and 2 bases from J, with 16 bases in between. CDR3 loop: CASSAREVEPYEQYF. The CDR3 nucleotides read TGTGCCAGTAGTGCACGGGAAGTGGAGCCCTACGAGCAGTACTTC.

The genes are TRBV9 and TRBJ1-4, with D possibly being TRBD1 (5 bases). V was trimmed by 3 bases and J by 8 bases, leaving 14 bases between them. There are 14 residues in the CDR3. The germline V gene encodes CDR1 SGDLS and CDR2 YYNGEE. The CDR3 DNA sequence: TGTGCCAGCAGCGCGAAGGGGCATGGAGAAAAACTGTTTTTT. It codes for CASSAKGHGEKLFF.

The gene calls are TRBV7-3 and TRBJ1-1, with 7 bases fitting TRBD1. Losses at the gene ends were 5 bases for V and 5 bases for J; bases not matched to a gene: 5. Germline V gene lookup returns CDR1 SGHTA and CDR2 FQGTGA. This CDR3 comprises 13 residues. CDR3 sequence: CASSQDRVTEAFF. DNA for the CDR3: TGTGCCAGCAGCCAAGACAGGGTGACTGAAGCTTTCTTT.

The chain is built from TRBV9 and TRBJ2-7; possibly TRBD1 for D (6 bases). Germline values: CDR1 SGDLS, CDR2 YYNGEE. The length of the CDR3 is 15 residues. V was clipped by 4 bases and J by 3 bases, with 17 bases between them. As DNA, the CDR3 is TGTGCCAGCAGCCCAAACAGGGCCCCTAGCTACGAGCAGTACTTC. Amino acids: CASSPNRAPSYEQYF.

The sample holds a few counts of this clone. The chain is built from TRBV19 and TRBJ1-1; D uncertain. Trimming stripped 3 bases from V and 5 bases from J, with 16 bases between. CDR1 LNHDA and CDR2 SQIVND come from the germline V gene (reference sequence). The CDR3 covers 15 residues. The CDR3 region has the DNA TGTGCCAGTAGTATCTCCCTGAGGGTACGGACTGAAGCTTTCTTT. Translated, it gives CASSISLRVRTEAFF.

This sequence joins TRBV30 and TRBJ2-7; no definite D call. V was pared by 2 bases and J by 0 bases, with 8 bases between. Germline V gene sequence: CDR1 GTSNPN, CDR2 SVGIG (reference sequence). This CDR3 contains 13 residues. The CDR3 DNA is TGTGCCTGGAGTAACAGATACTCCTACGAGCAGTACTTC. It yields the protein CAWSNRYSYEQYF.